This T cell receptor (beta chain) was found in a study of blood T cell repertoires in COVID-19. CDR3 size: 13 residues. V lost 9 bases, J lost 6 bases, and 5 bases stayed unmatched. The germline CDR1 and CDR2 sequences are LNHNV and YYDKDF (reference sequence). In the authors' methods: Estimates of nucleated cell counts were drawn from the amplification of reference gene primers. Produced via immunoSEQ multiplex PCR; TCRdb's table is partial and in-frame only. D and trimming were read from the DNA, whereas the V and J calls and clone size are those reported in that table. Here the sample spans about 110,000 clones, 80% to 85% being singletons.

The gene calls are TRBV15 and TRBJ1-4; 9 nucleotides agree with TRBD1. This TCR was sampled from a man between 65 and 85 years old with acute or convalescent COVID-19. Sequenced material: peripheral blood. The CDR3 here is CATTGTGYEKLFF. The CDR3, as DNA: TGTGCCACAACCGGGACAGGGTATGAAAAACTGTTTTTT.